The sample holds a few counts of the clone carrying this T cell receptor beta chain. What it binds is not known. As the method for making TCR beta libraries, quantitative 5'-RACE with molecular barcodes was used. MiXCR, run by TCRdb on the 5' RACE reads, gives a single entry per CDR3 protein. The sample contains 300,000 to 350,000 distinct CDR3 sequences, approximately 15% of which appear only once. The source of the sample is a study of CD8 T cells in ankylosing spondylitis. Notes on the study in general: Earlier reports found some motif variants in synovial fluid and blood in reactive arthritis. Seemingly distinctive of ankylosing spondylitis blood was a TCR beta motif formed by eight highly homologous variants. Reports say disease-linked clones showed up significantly more in matched ankylosing spondylitis synovial fluid.

Trimming shortened V by 4 bases and J by 2 bases, and 11 bases separated the two germline ends. This CDR3 contains 14 residues. The germline V gene has CDR1 LNHDA and CDR2 SQIVND (reference sequence). The receptor was isolated from a male donor with ankylosing spondylitis or in good health (not recorded which). The sequenced sample consisted of blood, either unsorted or a sorted T cell fraction (not recorded which). The chain links TRBV19 to TRBJ2-5, with D possibly matching TRBD1 (5 bases). CDR3 region: CASSKLQGQETQYF. CDR3 DNA: TGTGCCAGTAGTAAGCTCCAGGGACAAGAGACCCAGTACTTC. The full variable domain, in which reference TRBV19 and TRBJ2-5 provide the parts outside the CDR3, is DGGITQSPKYLFRKEGQNVTLSCEQNLNHDAMYWYRQDPGQGLRLIYYSQIVNDFQKGDIAEGYSVSREKKESFPLTVTSAQKNPTAFYLCASSKLQGQETQYFGPGTRLLVL.